This T cell receptor (beta chain) was sequenced during a study of T cell clones after liver transplantation. This clone was seen once. Clones were read by immunoSEQ multiplex PCR, and TCRdb kept only the in-frame ones, dropping some. The table includes tens of thousands of clones, 80% to 85% detected once. The source material was CD4+ T cells from blood, sampled approximately 45 months after liver transplant. This TCR came from a human patient who received a liver transplant. Among the T cells, some may be from the graft donor.

The DNA of the CDR3 is TGTGCCAGCAGCTTAGATCTATTGAAAGTACTGTTTTTT. Amino acid sequence: CASSLDLLKVLFF. The rearrangement joins TRBV7-9 to TRBJ1-4; no clear D gene. This CDR3 is built from 13 residues. Germline CDR1 SEHNR, CDR2 FQNEAQ (reference sequence). Trimming removed 1 base at V and 13 bases at J, with 13 bases between.